Sequencing of this T cell receptor beta chain was carried out in a study of T cells after yellow fever vaccination. The sample holds a few counts of this clonotype. Its antigen is undetermined. Study-wide results and caveats: Any FACS-sorted repertoire could hold abundant clonotypes that contaminate it from the bulk population. Peaking faster, on day 5 versus 15, the secondary response was nonetheless weaker. Most primary-vaccination clones reappeared after the booster (around 95% CD4, 85% to 90% CD8).

The authors made TCR cDNA by 5'RACE template switching, adding a universal primer site and UMIs. TCRdb reprocessed the 5' RACE reads with MiXCR, giving one entry per CDR3 protein. This table has about 230,000 distinct CDR3 sequences, 6.7% appearing once. Germline V gene sequence: CDR1 SNHLY, CDR2 FYNNEI. The CDR3 is 15 residues long. Trimming took 7 bases from V and 2 from J; bases not matched to a gene: 5. The chain employs TRBV2 and TRBJ2-7; 13 bases match TRBD2. The sample consisted of CD4+ T cells sorted from PBMCs, taken on the day of the yellow fever booster vaccination. This receptor was identified in a man aged 25 to 40 who received the YFV17D yellow fever vaccine. This CDR3 is CASTEGLAGTYEQYF. Here the CDR3 DNA reads TGTGCCAGCACTGAGGGACTAGCGGGAACCTACGAGCAGTACTTC.